Listed below are T cell receptor beta chains from one sample, sequenced in a study of blood T cell repertoires in COVID-19. Clones were sequenced by immunoSEQ multiplex PCR, and TCRdb holds only the in-frame ones, with some missing. Among approximately 270,000 clones listed, almost 90% were seen once. The sample comprised peripheral blood. The receptors derive from a man older than 75 with acute or convalescent COVID-19. Both conserved end residues are trimmed from each CDR3. Each record gives: J gene, V gene, clone size, D gene, CDR3 length, CDR3 protein. The D gene is left open where the match is weak. Not every row has a clone size; where given, it reads once, few, many or a size class.

>TRBJ2-7|TRBV27|.|TRBD2|13
ASSLRREGHYEQY
>TRBJ1-1|TRBV20-1|.|.|8
SNRETEAF
>TRBJ2-7|TRBV7-2|once|TRBD2|12
ASRSSGTFYEQY
>TRBJ1-6|TRBV19|few|.|14
ASSISPARRNSPLH
>TRBJ1-3|TRBV7-9|.|.|11
ASSPHSGNTIY
>TRBJ1-2|TRBV6-5|.|TRBD1|11
ASSYGTDSGYT
>TRBJ2-6|TRBV18|.|TRBD2|16
ASSATSGGSSGANVLT
>TRBJ2-7|TRBV7-2|.|TRBD1|13
ASSSFDRGRYEQY
>TRBJ1-1|TRBV29-1|few|TRBD1|14
SVEQMVTGMNTEAF
>TRBJ2-7|TRBV5-1|.|TRBD1|13
ASSFPGQGFNEQY
>TRBJ2-7|TRBV4-2|.|TRBD2|12
ASSQVTSLYEQY
>TRBJ2-7|TRBV11-2|once|.|13
ASSLFGSTSYEQY
>TRBJ1-3|TRBV7-2|few|.|13
ASSINRGSGNTIY
>TRBJ2-1|TRBV28|once|TRBD2|13
ASRLAGGPYNEQF
>TRBJ1-1|TRBV4-1|.|.|13
ASSHVSSANTEAF
>TRBJ2-7|TRBV19|.|TRBD2|13
ASSLTSGSPDEQY
>TRBJ1-2|TRBV19|once|TRBD1|13
ASIPAGQGKTGYT
>TRBJ2-7|TRBV9|.|TRBD2|13
ASSPQRGGLYEQY
>TRBJ1-6|TRBV6-5|.|TRBD1|12
AAQDGTGASPLH
>TRBJ1-5|TRBV28|.|.|13
ASSSRQAYNQPQH
>TRBJ1-3|TRBV28|.|.|14
ASSSPRTGMRNTIY
>TRBJ2-1|TRBV19|few|.|12
ASSMRRSLNEQF
>TRBJ2-3|TRBV10-3|.|.|13
AISEGAGWTDTQY
>TRBJ2-5|TRBV7-9|.|.|12
ASSPIMAVETQY
>TRBJ1-3|TRBV25-1|.|.|12
ASSGTASGNTIY
>TRBJ2-1|TRBV11-2|.|.|10
ASSLDPGEQF
>TRBJ1-2|TRBV5-8|.|.|14
ASIMSPGTYTNGYT